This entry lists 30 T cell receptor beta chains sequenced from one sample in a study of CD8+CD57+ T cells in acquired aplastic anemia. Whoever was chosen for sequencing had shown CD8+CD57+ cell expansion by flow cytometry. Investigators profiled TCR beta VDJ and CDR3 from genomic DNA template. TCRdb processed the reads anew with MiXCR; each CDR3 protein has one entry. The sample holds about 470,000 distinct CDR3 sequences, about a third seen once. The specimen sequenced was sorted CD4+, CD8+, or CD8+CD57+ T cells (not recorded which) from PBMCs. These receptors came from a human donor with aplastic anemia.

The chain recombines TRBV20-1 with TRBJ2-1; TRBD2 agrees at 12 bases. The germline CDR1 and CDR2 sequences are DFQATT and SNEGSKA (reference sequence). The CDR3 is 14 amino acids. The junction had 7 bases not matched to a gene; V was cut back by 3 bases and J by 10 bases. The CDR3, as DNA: TGCAGTGCTAGGTCCCCGACTAGCGGGGGCGAGCAGTTCTTC. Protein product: CSARSPTSGGEQFF.

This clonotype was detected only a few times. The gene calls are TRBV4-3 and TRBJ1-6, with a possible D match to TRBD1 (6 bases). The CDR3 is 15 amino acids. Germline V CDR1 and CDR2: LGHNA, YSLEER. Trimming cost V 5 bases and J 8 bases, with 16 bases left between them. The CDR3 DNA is TGCGCCAGCAGCGGGGGGGCCAGGAGAGATTCACCCCTCCACTTT. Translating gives CASSGGARRDSPLHF.

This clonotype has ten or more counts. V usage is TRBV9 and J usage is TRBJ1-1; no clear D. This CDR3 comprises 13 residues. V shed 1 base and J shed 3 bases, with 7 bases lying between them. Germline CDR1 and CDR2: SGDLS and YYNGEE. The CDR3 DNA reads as TGTGCCAGCAGCGTATTGATGGACACTGAAGCTTTCTTT. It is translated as CASSVLMDTEAFF.

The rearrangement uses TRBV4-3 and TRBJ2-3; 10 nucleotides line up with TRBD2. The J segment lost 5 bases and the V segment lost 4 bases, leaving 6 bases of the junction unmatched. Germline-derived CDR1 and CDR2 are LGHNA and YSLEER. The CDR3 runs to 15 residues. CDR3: CASSPAGGLEDTQYF. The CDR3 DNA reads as TGCGCCAGCAGCCCAGCGGGGGGGCTTGAAGATACGCAGTATTTT.

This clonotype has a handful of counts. The CDR3 loop reads CASSIHKGQGGQPQHF. Written as DNA, the CDR3 is TGTGCCAGCAGCATCCATAAGGGACAGGGCGGTCAGCCCCAGCATTTT. V gene TRBV5-6 combines with J gene TRBJ1-5; TRBD1 agrees at 9 bases. The trim removed 4 bases at V and 6 bases at J, leaving 11 bases unmatched. Germline V gene sequence: CDR1 SGHDT, CDR2 YYEEEE. This CDR3 has 16 residues. Full variable domain (remainder filled in from reference TRBV5-6 and TRBJ1-5): DAGVTQSPTHLIKTRGQQVTLRCSPKSGHDTVSWYQQALGQGPQFIFQYYEEEERQRGNFPDRFSGHQFPNYSSELNVNALLLGDSALYLCASSIHKGQGGQPQHFGDGTRLSIL.

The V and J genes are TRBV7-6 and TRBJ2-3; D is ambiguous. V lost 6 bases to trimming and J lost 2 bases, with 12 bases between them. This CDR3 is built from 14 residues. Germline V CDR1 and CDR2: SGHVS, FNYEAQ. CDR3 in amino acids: CASRPLLPTDTQYF. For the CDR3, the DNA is TGTGCCAGCAGACCCCTCTTGCCCACAGATACGCAGTATTTT.

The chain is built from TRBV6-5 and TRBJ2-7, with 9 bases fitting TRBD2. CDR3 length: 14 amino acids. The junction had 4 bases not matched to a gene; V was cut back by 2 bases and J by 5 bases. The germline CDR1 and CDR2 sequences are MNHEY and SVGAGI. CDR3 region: CASSYGGRANEQYF. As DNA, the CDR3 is TGTGCCAGCAGTTACGGCGGGAGGGCCAACGAGCAGTACTTC.

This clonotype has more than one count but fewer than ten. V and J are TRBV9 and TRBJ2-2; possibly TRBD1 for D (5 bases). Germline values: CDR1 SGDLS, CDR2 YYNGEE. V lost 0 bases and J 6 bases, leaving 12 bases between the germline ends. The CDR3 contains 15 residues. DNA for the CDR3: TGTGCCAGCAGCGTAGCGGCAGGGTTTGCCGGGGAGCTGTTTTTT. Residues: CASSVAAGFAGELFF. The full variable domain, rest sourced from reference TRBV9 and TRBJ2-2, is DSGVTQTPKHLITATGQRVTLRCSPRSGDLSVYWYQQSLDQGLQFLIQYYNGEERAKGNILERFSAQQFPDLHSELNLSSLELGDSALYFCASSVAAGFAGELFFGEGSRLTVL.

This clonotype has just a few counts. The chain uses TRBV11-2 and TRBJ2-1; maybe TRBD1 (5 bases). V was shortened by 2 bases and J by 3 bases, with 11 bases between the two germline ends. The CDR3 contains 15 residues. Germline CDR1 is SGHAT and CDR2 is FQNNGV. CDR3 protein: CASSLIQGGYNEQFF. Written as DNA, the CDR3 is TGTGCCAGCAGCTTAATCCAGGGTGGCTACAATGAGCAGTTCTTC.

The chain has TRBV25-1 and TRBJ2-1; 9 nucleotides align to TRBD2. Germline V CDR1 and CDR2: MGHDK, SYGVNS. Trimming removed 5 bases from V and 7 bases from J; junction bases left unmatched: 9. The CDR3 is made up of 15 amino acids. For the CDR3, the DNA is TGTGCCAGCAGTTACTCAAGCGGGAGGAGGAATGAGCAGTTCTTC. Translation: CASSYSSGRRNEQFF.

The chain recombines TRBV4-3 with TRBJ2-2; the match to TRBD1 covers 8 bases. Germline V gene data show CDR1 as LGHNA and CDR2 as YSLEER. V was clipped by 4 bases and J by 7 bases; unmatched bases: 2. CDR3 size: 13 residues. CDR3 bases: TGCGCCAGCAGCCCGGACAGGGACGGGGAGCTGTTTTTT. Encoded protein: CASSPDRDGELFF.

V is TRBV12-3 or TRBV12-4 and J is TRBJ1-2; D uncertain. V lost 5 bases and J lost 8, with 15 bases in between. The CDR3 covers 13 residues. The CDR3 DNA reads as TGTGCCAGCAGTCCGGACCTTTCAAGGGGCTACACCTTC. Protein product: CASSPDLSRGYTF.

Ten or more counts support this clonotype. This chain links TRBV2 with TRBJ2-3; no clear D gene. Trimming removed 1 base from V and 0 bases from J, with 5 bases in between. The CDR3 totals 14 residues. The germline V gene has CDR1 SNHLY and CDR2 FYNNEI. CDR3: CASSEGLSTDTQYF. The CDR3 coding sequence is TGTGCCAGCAGTGAAGGCCTCAGCACAGATACGCAGTATTTT.

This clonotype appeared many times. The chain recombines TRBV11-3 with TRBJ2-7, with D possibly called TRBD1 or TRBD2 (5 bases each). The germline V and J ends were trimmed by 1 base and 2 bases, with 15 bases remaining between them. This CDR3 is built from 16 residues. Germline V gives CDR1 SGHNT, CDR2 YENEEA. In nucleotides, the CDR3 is TGTGCCAGCAGCTTAGGGGGAGCAGGGAACCCCTACGAGCAGTACTTC. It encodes CASSLGGAGNPYEQYF. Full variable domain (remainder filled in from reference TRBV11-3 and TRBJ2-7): EAGVVQSPRYKIIEKKQPVAFWCNPISGHNTLYWYLQNLGQGPELLIRYENEEAVDDSQLPKDRFSAERLKGVDSTLKIQPAELGDSAVYLCASSLGGAGNPYEQYFGPGTRLTVT.

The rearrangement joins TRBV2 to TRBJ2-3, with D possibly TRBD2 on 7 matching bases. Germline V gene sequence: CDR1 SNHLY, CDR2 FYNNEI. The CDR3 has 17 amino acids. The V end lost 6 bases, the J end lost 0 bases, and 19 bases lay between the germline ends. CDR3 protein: CASRTGGPGSSTDTQYF. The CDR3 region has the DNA TGTGCCAGCAGGACCGGGGGGCCCGGGAGTAGCACAGATACGCAGTATTTT.

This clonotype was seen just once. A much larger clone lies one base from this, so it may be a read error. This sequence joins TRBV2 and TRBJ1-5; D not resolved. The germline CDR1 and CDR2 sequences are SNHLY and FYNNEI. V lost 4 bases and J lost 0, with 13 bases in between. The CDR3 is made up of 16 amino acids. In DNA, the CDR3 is TGTGCCAGCAGTGGAGGTTTAGGAAATAGCAATCAGCCCCAGCATTTT. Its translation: CASSGGLGNSNQPQHF.

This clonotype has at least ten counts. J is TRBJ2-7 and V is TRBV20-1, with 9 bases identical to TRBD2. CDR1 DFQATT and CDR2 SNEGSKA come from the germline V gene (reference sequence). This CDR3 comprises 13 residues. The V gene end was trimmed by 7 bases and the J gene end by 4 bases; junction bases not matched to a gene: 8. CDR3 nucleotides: TGCAGTGGAATAGCGGGAGAAAGGTACGAGCAGTACTTC. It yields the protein CSGIAGERYEQYF.

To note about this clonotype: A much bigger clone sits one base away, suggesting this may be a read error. As DNA, the CDR3 is TGCAGTGCTGGAGATTCCGGGGAGGACCAGCCCCAGCATTTT. Protein sequence: CSAGDSGEDQPQHF. This chain uses TRBV20-1 with TRBJ1-5, with no clear D. Germline CDR1 DFQATT, CDR2 SNEGSKA (reference sequence). The CDR3 runs to 14 residues.

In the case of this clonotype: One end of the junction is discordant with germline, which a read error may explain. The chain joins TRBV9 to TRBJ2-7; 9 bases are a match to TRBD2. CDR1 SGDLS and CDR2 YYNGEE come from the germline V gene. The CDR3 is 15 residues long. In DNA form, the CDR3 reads TGTGCCAGCAGCGTGGAACTAGCGGGCGGGCACGAGCGGTACTTC. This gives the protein CASSVELAGGHERYF. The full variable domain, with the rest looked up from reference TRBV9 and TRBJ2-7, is DSGVTQTPKHLITATGQRVTLRCSPRSGDLSVYWYQQSLDQGLQFLIQYYNGEERAKGNILERFSAQQFPDLHSELNLSSLELGDSALYFCASSVELAGGHERYFGPGTRLTVT.

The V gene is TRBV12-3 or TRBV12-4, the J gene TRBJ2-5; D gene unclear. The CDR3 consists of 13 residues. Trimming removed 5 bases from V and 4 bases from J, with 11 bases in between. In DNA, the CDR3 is TGTGCCAGCAGTATGACATCGGGAGAGACCCAGTACTTC. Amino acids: CASSMTSGETQYF.

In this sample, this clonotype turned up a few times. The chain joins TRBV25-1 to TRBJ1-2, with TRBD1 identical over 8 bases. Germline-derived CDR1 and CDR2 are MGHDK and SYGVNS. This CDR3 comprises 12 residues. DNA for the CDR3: TGTGCTAGTGAGGGACAGGACTATGGCTACACCTTC. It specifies CASEGQDYGYTF.

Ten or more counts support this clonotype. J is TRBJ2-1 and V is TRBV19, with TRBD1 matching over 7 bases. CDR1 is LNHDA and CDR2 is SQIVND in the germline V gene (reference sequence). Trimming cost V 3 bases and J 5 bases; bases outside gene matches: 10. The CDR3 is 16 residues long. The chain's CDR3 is CASSIRTGSFDNEQFF. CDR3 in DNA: TGTGCCAGTAGTATTCGGACAGGATCGTTTGACAATGAGCAGTTCTTC.

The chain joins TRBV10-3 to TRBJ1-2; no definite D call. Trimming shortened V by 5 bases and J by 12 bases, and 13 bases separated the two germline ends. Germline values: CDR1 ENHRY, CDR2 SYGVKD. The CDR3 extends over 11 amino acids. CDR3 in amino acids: CAISLSSGNTF. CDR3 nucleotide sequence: TGTGCCATCAGTTTAAGCTCTGGAAACACCTTC.

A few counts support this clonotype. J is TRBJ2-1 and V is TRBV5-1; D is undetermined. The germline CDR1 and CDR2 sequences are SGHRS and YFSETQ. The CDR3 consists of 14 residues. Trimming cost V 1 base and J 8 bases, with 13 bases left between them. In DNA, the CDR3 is TGCGCCAGCAGCTTGCGTCCAGGATCCGATGAGCAGTTCTTC. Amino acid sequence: CASSLRPGSDEQFF.

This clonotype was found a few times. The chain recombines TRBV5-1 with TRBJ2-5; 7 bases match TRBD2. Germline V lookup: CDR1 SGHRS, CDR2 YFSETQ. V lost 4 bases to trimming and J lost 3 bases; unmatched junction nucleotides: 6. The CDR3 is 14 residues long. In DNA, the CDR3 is TGCGCCAGCAGCGGGGGGAGGGGCGAAGAGACCCAGTACTTC. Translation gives CASSGGRGEETQYF.

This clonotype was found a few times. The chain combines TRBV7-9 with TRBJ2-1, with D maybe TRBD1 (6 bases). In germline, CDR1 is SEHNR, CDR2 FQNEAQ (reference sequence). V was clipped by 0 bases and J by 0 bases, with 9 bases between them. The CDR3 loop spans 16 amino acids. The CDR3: CASSLAGAGSYNEQFF. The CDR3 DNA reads TGTGCCAGCAGCTTAGCGGGGGCGGGCTCCTACAATGAGCAGTTCTTC.

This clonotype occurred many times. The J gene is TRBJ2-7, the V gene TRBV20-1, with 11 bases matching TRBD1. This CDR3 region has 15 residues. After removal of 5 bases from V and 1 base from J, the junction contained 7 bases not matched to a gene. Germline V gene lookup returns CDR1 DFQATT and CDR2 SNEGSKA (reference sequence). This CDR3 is CSAELGTGGSYEQYF. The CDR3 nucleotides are TGCAGTGCTGAGCTAGGGACAGGGGGGTCCTACGAGCAGTACTTC.

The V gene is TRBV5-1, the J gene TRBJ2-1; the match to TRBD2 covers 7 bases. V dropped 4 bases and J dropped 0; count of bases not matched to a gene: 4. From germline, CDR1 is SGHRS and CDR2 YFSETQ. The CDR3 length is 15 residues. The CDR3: CASSSQRGSYNEQFF. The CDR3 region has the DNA TGCGCCAGCAGCAGCCAGCGGGGCTCCTACAATGAGCAGTTCTTC.

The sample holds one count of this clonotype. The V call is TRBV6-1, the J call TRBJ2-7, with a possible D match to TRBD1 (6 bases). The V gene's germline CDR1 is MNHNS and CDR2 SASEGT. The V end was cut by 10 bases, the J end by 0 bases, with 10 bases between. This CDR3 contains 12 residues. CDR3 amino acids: CATGRGSYEQYF. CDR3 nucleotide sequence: TGTGCCACCGGCAGGGGCTCCTACGAGCAGTACTTC.

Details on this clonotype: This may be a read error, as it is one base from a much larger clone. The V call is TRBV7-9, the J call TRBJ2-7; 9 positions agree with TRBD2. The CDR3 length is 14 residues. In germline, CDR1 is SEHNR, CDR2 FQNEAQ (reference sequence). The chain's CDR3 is CASSLLAGPYGQYF. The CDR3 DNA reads TGTGCCAGCAGCCTACTAGCGGGTCCGTACGGGCAGTACTTC.